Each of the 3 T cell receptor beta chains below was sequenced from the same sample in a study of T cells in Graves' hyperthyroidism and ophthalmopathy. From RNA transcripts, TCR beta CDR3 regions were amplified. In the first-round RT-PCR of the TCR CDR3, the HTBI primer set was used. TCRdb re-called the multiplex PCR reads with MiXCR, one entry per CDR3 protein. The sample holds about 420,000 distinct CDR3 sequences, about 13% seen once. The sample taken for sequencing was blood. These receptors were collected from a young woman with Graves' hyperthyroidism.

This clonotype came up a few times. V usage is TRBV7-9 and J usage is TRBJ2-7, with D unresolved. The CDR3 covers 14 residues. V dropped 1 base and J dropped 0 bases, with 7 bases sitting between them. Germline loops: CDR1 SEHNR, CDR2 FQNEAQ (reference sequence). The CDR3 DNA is TGTGCCAGCAGCTTAGATGGAATCTCCTACGAGCAGTACTTC. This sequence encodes CASSLDGISYEQYF.

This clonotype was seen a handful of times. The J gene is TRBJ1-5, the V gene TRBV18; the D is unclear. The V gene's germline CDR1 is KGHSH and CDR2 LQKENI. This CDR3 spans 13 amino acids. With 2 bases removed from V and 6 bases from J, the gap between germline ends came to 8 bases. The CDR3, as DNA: TGTGCCAGCTCACCATCAAAAGGTCAGCCCCAGCATTTT. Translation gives CASSPSKGQPQHF. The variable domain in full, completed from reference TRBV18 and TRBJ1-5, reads NAGVMQNPRHLVRRRGQEARLRCSPMKGHSHVYWYRQLPEEGLKFMVYLQKENIIDESGMPKERFSAEFPKEGPSILRIQQVVRGDSAAYFCASSPSKGQPQHFGDGTRLSIL.

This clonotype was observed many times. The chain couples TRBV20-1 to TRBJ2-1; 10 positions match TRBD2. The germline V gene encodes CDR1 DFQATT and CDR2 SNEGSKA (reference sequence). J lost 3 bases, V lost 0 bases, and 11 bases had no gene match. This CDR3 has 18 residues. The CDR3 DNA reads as TGCAGTGCTAGAGATCAGCTAGCGGGGGTCCAAATCTACAATGAGCAGTTCTTC. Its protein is CSARDQLAGVQIYNEQFF.